This entry is about one T cell receptor beta chain. The CDR3 loop spans 19 amino acids. Profiled with immunoSEQ multiplex PCR; TCRdb holds only in-frame clones, not every one. The profile shows about 120,000 clones, around 85% of them singletons. The source of the sample is a study of blood T cell repertoires in COVID-19. Whole-study context: Samples representing acute and convalescent COVID-19 were sourced from the United States, Italy and Spain.

The chain employs TRBV21-1 and TRBJ1-4; the table's D call, TRBD1, was not checked against the DNA. TRBV21-1 is listed as a pseudogene. The origin of this receptor is a man aged 70 or older who had recovered from COVID-19. Material: peripheral blood. The chain's CDR3 is CASSKETGGSGRTNEKLFF. The CDR3 coding sequence is TGTGCCAGCAGCAAAGAGACAGGGGGCTCGGGCCGGACTAATGAAAAACTGTTTTTT.